The 21 T cell receptor beta chains given below trace back to one sample, sequenced in a study of blood T cell repertoires in COVID-19. Only in-frame clones appear in the TCRdb table, and some are missing; sequencing was by immunoSEQ multiplex PCR. The table shows 300,000 to 500,000 clones, with 88% occurring only once. The source material was PBMCs or T cells enriched from blood (not recorded which). The receptors stem from a woman aged 40 to 50 with acute COVID-19.

The rearrangement links TRBV21-1 to TRBJ1-2; the DNA was not used to check the table's D call, TRBD1. TRBV21-1 counts as a pseudogene. The CDR3 extends over 18 amino acids. The CDR3: CASSKVYVTGGLCYGYTF. In DNA form, the CDR3 reads TGTGCCAGCAGCAAAGTATACGTAACAGGGGGATTGTGCTATGGCTACACCTTC.

The V gene is TRBV12-3 or TRBV12-4, the J gene TRBJ2-6; D is ambiguous. CDR3 size: 13 residues. The ends were cut back, 3 bases at V and 4 bases at J, with 4 bases in the middle. This CDR3 reads CASSFGGANVLTF. CDR3 DNA: TGTGCCAGCAGTTTCGGGGGGGCCAACGTCCTGACTTTC.

The chain is built from TRBV2 and TRBJ1-6, with D hard to call. CDR3 length: 15 amino acids. V lost 8 bases and J 9 bases, leaving 20 bases between the germline ends. Germline V lookup: CDR1 SNHLY, CDR2 FYNNEI. The CDR3 nucleotides are TGTGCCAGCCAGTACACGTACCCCCTTGGTTCACCCCTCCACTTT. Translated, it gives CASQYTYPLGSPLHF.

This chain uses TRBV19 with TRBJ1-5, with 7 positions matching TRBD1. The CDR3 contains 13 residues. V lost 8 bases to trimming and J lost 2 bases; unmatched junction nucleotides: 3. Germline CDR1 and CDR2: LNHDA and SQIVND (reference sequence). CDR3 sequence: CASLDRGNQPQHF. The CDR3 region has the DNA TGTGCCAGTCTTGACAGGGGCAATCAGCCCCAGCATTTT.

V gene TRBV2 combines with J gene TRBJ2-3, with 7 bases identical to TRBD2. In germline, CDR1 is SNHLY, CDR2 FYNNEI. The V gene end was trimmed by 4 bases and the J gene end by 3 bases; junction bases not matched to a gene: 7. CDR3 length: 15 residues. In nucleotides, the CDR3 is TGTGCCAGCAGTGGAATAGCGGGTAGTACAGATACGCAGTATTTT. Translating gives CASSGIAGSTDTQYF. Supplemented by reference TRBV2 and TRBJ2-3, the full variable domain reads EPEVTQTPSHQVTQMGQEVILRCVPISNHLYFYWYRQILGQKVEFLVSFYNNEISEKSEIFDDQFSVERPDGSNFTLKIRSTKLEDSAMYFCASSGIAGSTDTQYFGPGTRLTVL.

V gene TRBV1 combines with J gene TRBJ2-5; TRBD2, the table's D call, was not compared with the DNA. TRBV1 is recorded as a pseudogene. The CDR3 contains 15 residues. The DNA of the CDR3 is TGCACCAGCAGCCAAGTTCCAGCGGGGGGAGAGACCCAGTACTTC. Translated, it gives CTSSQVPAGGETQYF.

This rearrangement joins TRBV2 to TRBJ1-6; maybe TRBD1 (5 bases). This CDR3 spans 10 amino acids. Looked up from germline, CDR1 is SNHLY and CDR2 is FYNNEI. V was clipped by 7 bases and J by 17 bases, with 12 bases between them. The CDR3 nucleotides read TGTGCCAGCAAGGGGAGGGTGTTCCACTTT. Translated, it gives CASKGRVFHF.

This chain connects TRBV12-3 or TRBV12-4 to TRBJ2-7; possibly TRBD1 for D (6 bases). V lost 6 bases and J 4 bases, leaving 10 bases between the germline ends. The CDR3 totals 12 residues. This CDR3 reads CASRDRFYEQYF. For the CDR3, the DNA is TGTGCCAGCAGGGACAGATTTTACGAGCAGTACTTC.

The table lists this clone with a few counts. V is TRBV30 and J is TRBJ2-2; 7 positions match TRBD2. The CDR3 totals 13 residues. The J segment lost 6 bases and the V segment lost 2 bases, leaving 3 bases of the junction unmatched. Germline V gives CDR1 GTSNPN, CDR2 SVGIG (reference sequence). In nucleotides, the CDR3 is TGTGCCTGGAGTCCAAGCGGGGCCGGGGAGCTGTTTTTT. As protein: CAWSPSGAGELFF.

This rearrangement joins TRBV5-5 to TRBJ1-6, with a tentative D call TRBD1 (6 bases). Trimming left V 0 bases short and J 0 bases short, with 10 bases between. Germline V CDR1 and CDR2: SGHKS, YYEKEE (reference sequence). This CDR3 contains 17 residues. The CDR3 protein is CASSLGGRSSYNSPLHF. Written as DNA, the CDR3 is TGTGCCAGCAGCTTGGGGGGGCGAAGCTCCTATAATTCACCCCTCCACTTT.

About this clone: At one end the junction does not follow the germline gene, possibly because of a read error. The V call is TRBV5-1, the J call TRBJ1-2; D possibly corresponds to TRBD1 (6 bases). Per the germline V gene, CDR1 is SGHRS and CDR2 is YFSETQ. The CDR3 runs 14 residues. The CDR3 sequence: CASRLEGGANGYTF. CDR3 sequence (DNA): TGCGCCAGCAGGTTGGAAGGGGGGGCGAATGGCTACACCTTC.

J is TRBJ2-7 and V is TRBV27; tentative D call: TRBD1 (6 bases). Trimming stripped 4 bases from V and 1 base from J, with 11 bases between. Germline V lookup: CDR1 MNHEY, CDR2 SMNVEV (reference sequence). The CDR3 covers 14 residues. DNA of the CDR3: TGTGCCAGCAGTTATGGGGACACTTCCTACGAGCAGTACTTC. Translation gives CASSYGDTSYEQYF.

This chain joins TRBV14 and TRBJ1-1, with D unclear. V lost 1 base, J lost 3 bases, and 9 bases lay in between. This CDR3 has 14 residues. CDR1 is SGHDN and CDR2 is FVKESK in the germline V gene. For the CDR3, the DNA is TGTGCCAGCAGCCAAGTCCGGTCCTACACTGAAGCTTTCTTT. This translates into CASSQVRSYTEAFF.

The chain employs TRBV7-9 and TRBJ2-1; TRBD2 agrees at 12 bases. CDR1 SEHNR and CDR2 FQNEAQ come from the germline V gene (reference sequence). V lost 4 bases to trimming and J lost 6 bases; unmatched junction nucleotides: 7. The CDR3 is 16 amino acids. The CDR3: CASSSNPTSGSNEQFF. In DNA form, the CDR3 reads TGTGCCAGCAGCTCCAACCCGACTAGCGGGAGCAATGAGCAGTTCTTC.

The chain uses TRBV24-1 and TRBJ2-1, with D maybe TRBD1 (6 bases). Germline values: CDR1 KGHDR, CDR2 SFDVKD. CDR3 length equals 14 residues. V was trimmed by 3 bases and J by 7 bases, leaving 12 bases between them. CDR3 nucleotides: TGTGCCACCAGTGATATAGGACAGACAAATGAGCAGTTCTTC. This encodes CATSDIGQTNEQFF.

This clone was detected a few times. The chain's CDR3 is CASRTGTNEKLFF. CDR3 nucleotides: TGTGCCAGCAGGACAGGGACTAATGAAAAACTGTTTTTT. The J gene is TRBJ1-4, the V gene TRBV13; 7 positions match TRBD1. Germline V CDR1 and CDR2: PRHDT, FYEKMQ (reference sequence). This CDR3 contains 13 residues. V was pared by 6 bases and J by 2 bases, with 0 bases of the junction left unmatched. Full variable domain (missing parts from reference TRBV13 and TRBJ1-4): AAGVIQSPRHLIKEKRETATLKCYPIPRHDTVYWYQQGPGQDPQFLISFYEKMQSDKGSIPDRFSAQQFSDYHSELNMSSLELGDSALYFCASRTGTNEKLFFGSGTQLSVL.

The rearrangement uses TRBV19 and TRBJ2-7; possible D gene TRBD2, 5 bases. CDR1 is LNHDA and CDR2 is SQIVND in the germline V gene (reference sequence). CDR3 size: 15 residues. Deletions cut 6 bases from V and 0 bases from J, with 15 bases between. DNA for the CDR3: TGTGCCAGTAGCACTACGGGGAGAAGCTCCTACGAGCAGTACTTC. It translates to CASSTTGRSSYEQYF.

V gene TRBV29-1 combines with J gene TRBJ1-4, with a weak D call TRBD1 (5 bases). The ends were cut back, 5 bases at V and 8 bases at J, with 15 bases in the middle. The germline V gene encodes CDR1 SQVTM and CDR2 ANQGSEA. This CDR3 is built from 13 residues. The CDR3 region is CSVQGGPGEKLFF. CDR3 DNA sequence: TGCAGCGTTCAGGGTGGCCCTGGGGAAAAACTGTTTTTT.

V usage is TRBV9 and J usage is TRBJ1-1; D possibly corresponds to TRBD1 (6 bases). The CDR3 has 15 amino acids. Germline V gene sequence: CDR1 SGDLS, CDR2 YYNGEE. V gave up 4 bases and J gave up 4 bases, with 17 bases separating them. The chain's CDR3 is CASSPLDIGGTEAFF. The CDR3 coding sequence is TGTGCCAGCAGCCCCCTTGATATAGGGGGCACTGAAGCTTTCTTT.

This rearrangement joins TRBV7-9 to TRBJ2-6; D might be TRBD2 (7 bases). Trimming pared 0 bases from V and 5 bases from J, leaving 11 bases between. Germline V gives CDR1 SEHNR, CDR2 FQNEAQ (reference sequence). The CDR3 extends over 16 amino acids. In nucleotides, the CDR3 is TGTGCCAGCAGCTTAGCGGGGGGGCCGTGGGCCAACGTCCTGACTTTC. This translates into CASSLAGGPWANVLTF. Full variable domain (outside the CDR3, taken from reference TRBV7-9 and TRBJ2-6): DTGVSQNPRHKITKRGQNVTFRCDPISEHNRLYWYRQTLGQGPEFLTYFQNEAQLEKSRLLSDRFSAERPKGSFSTLEIQRTEQGDSAMYLCASSLAGGPWANVLTFGAGSRLTVL.

The chain uses TRBV11-2 and TRBJ2-6, with 10 bases that match TRBD1. The CDR3 totals 19 residues. The germline V gene has CDR1 SGHAT and CDR2 FQNNGV. V was pared by 6 bases and J by 2 bases, with 13 bases of the junction left unmatched. CDR3 DNA: TGTGCCAGCAGATCCAGACCGGGACAGGGGAAAACTGGGGCCAACGTCCTGACTTTC. This codes for CASRSRPGQGKTGANVLTF.